This TCR beta chain derives from a study of T-cell reconstitution after alpha-beta-depleted transplantation in children. Findings of the study overall: T-cell numbers and diversity, one year after transplant, stemmed largely from T cells that were newly produced. In patients about two months after transplant, alpha-beta T cells reportedly arose from several hundred expanded graft clones. Surviving recipient T cells and thymic progenitors produced the high day-60 TCRbeta diversity seen in some patients.

As it was prepared, the TCRbeta library received unique molecular identifiers. TCRdb reprocessed the PCR reads with MiXCR, giving one entry per CDR3 protein. Of about 220,000 distinct CDR3 sequences in the sample, approximately 17% were seen once. A word on this clonotype: Its antigen remains unknown.

V was pared by 1 base and J by 5 bases, with 14 bases between. CDR3 length equals 15 residues. Germline CDR1 reads SGHAT; CDR2 reads FQNNGV. The receptor was isolated from a male patient aged 2-9 years who had a stem cell transplant for acute lymphoblastic leukemia, so the T cells may come from the graft donor. This chain links TRBV11-2 with TRBJ1-1, with a weak D call TRBD1 (5 bases). The sequences come from PBMCs, mostly from graft donor cells, collected 360 days after TCRalphabeta/CD19-depleted stem cell transplant. In DNA, the CDR3 is TGTGCCAGCAGCTTAGTCCCATCGGGGGGGACTGAAGCTTTCTTT. Protein product: CASSLVPSGGTEAFF.